Each of the 27 T cell receptor beta chains below was sequenced from the same sample in a study of shared clonotypes between healthy human individuals. Positively selected for CCR7, the CD45RO-negative cells used as naive CD8 cells excluded terminally differentiated effector memory CD45RA+ cells. TCRdb keeps only in-frame clones here, not all; method: immunoSEQ multiplex PCR. The table lists around 2,000,000 clones, about 95% of them singletons. The sequenced material came from naive CD8+ T cells sorted from blood. These receptors came from a man between 18 and 35 years old in good health.

The chain joins TRBV10-2 to TRBJ2-3, with TRBD2 matching 15 bases. This CDR3 region has 17 residues. Losses at the gene ends were 5 bases for V and 3 bases for J; bases not matched to a gene: 6. Germline loops: CDR1 WSHSY, CDR2 SAAADI. The CDR3 region is CASSWTSGGAGTDTQYF. The CDR3 bases are TGCGCCAGCAGTTGGACTAGCGGGGGGGCCGGGACAGATACGCAGTATTTT.

The chain combines TRBV7-2 with TRBJ1-6; TRBD1 is a possible D gene (6 bases). Germline CDR1 SGHTA, CDR2 FQGNSA. V was shortened by 1 base and J by 7 bases, with 11 bases between the two germline ends. This CDR3 has 15 residues. CDR3 sequence (DNA): TGTGCCAGCAGCTTAGGGGTAACAGGGAATTCACCCCTCCACTTT. Protein: CASSLGVTGNSPLHF.

The chain is built from TRBV25-1 and TRBJ2-1; possible D gene TRBD2, 6 bases. The CDR3 is 15 amino acids. The germline V gene has CDR1 MGHDK and CDR2 SYGVNS. Trimming took off 0 bases at V and 9 bases at J, with 15 bases between the two ends. The CDR3 loop reads CASSEYGGASSEQFF. The CDR3 nucleotides read TGTGCCAGCAGTGAATACGGAGGGGCAAGTAGTGAGCAGTTCTTC.

This clone was detected a few times. The chain carries TRBV5-6 and TRBJ1-2; TRBD1 might be the D (6 bases). V lost 4 bases, J lost 4 bases, and 11 bases lay in between. Germline assignment: CDR1 SGHDT and CDR2 YYEEEE. The CDR3 length is 13 residues. The CDR3 coding sequence is TGTGCCAGCAGCCAACAGGGCGGCTATGGCTACACCTTC. This codes for CASSQQGGYGYTF.

The rearrangement links TRBV27 to TRBJ2-7; possible D gene TRBD1, 5 bases. V was cut by 5 bases and J by 1 base, with 9 bases left in between. Germline values: CDR1 MNHEY, CDR2 SMNVEV (reference sequence). The length of the CDR3 is 13 residues. CDR3 region: CASSPKGSYEQYF. CDR3 bases: TGTGCCAGCAGTCCCAAGGGGTCCTACGAGCAGTACTTC.

A word on this clone: Other DNA sequences in the same sample also yield this CDR3. This sequence joins TRBV13 and TRBJ2-1; D is uncertain. In germline, CDR1 is PRHDT, CDR2 FYEKMQ (reference sequence). This CDR3 is 13 amino acids long. The V end lost 3 bases, the J end lost 7 bases, and 10 bases lay between the germline ends. This CDR3 reads CASSLGLGNEQFF. CDR3 bases: TGTGCCAGCAGCTTGGGCTTAGGGAATGAGCAGTTCTTC.

CDR3 sequence reads: CASYRDTEAFF. The CDR3 coding sequence is TGCGCCAGTTACCGGGACACTGAAGCTTTCTTT. J is TRBJ1-1 and V is TRBV4-1, with D unresolved. CDR1 and CDR2 from the germline V gene are MGHRA and YSYEKL. CDR3 length equals 11 residues. Trimming removed 9 bases at V and 3 bases at J, with 8 bases between.

Worth noting for this clone: This same CDR3 is encoded by further DNA sequences in the sample. The chain is built from TRBV2 and TRBJ2-7; 9 bases map to TRBD1. Germline-derived CDR1 and CDR2 are SNHLY and FYNNEI. Trimming at V came to 2 bases and at J to 3 bases, leaving 5 bases not matched to a gene. This CDR3 spans 15 amino acids. The CDR3 DNA follows: TGTGCCAGCAGTGAAAGCGGGACAGGGTTCTACGAGCAGTACTTC. Translating gives CASSESGTGFYEQYF.

The chain links TRBV6-1 to TRBJ1-4; possible D gene TRBD1, 5 bases. Germline CDR1 and CDR2: MNHNS and SASEGT. The CDR3 runs 20 residues. The V and J ends lost 1 base and 0 bases respectively, with 21 bases between them. CDR3 sequence reads: CASSEELPLQELTTNEKLFF. Here the CDR3 DNA reads TGTGCCAGCAGTGAAGAGTTACCCTTACAGGAACTCACAACTAATGAAAAACTGTTTTTT.

This chain joins TRBV13 and TRBJ2-2, with D perhaps being TRBD1 or TRBD2 (5 bases each). Germline values: CDR1 PRHDT, CDR2 FYEKMQ (reference sequence). Deletions cut 3 bases from V and 4 bases from J, with 18 bases between. The CDR3 is 17 amino acids. The chain's CDR3 is CASSFSLEGPGTGELFF. CDR3 coding DNA: TGTGCCAGCAGCTTTTCTCTTGAGGGGCCGGGCACCGGGGAGCTGTTTTTT.

For this clone: Other DNA sequences from this sample encode an identical CDR3 as well. The chain joins TRBV5-4 to TRBJ2-2, with unresolved D. Germline lookup yields CDR1 SGHNT and CDR2 YYREEE (reference sequence). This CDR3 comprises 12 residues. V shed 1 base and J shed 6 bases, with 4 bases lying between them. The CDR3 DNA reads TGTGCCAGCAGCTTGTTGCCCGGGGAGCTGTTTTTT. This gives the protein CASSLLPGELFF.

The gene calls are TRBV5-4 and TRBJ2-2, with 8 bases matching TRBD1. Trimming cost V 2 bases and J 1 base; bases outside gene matches: 4. Per the germline V gene, CDR1 is SGHNT and CDR2 is YYREEE (reference sequence). The CDR3 runs 16 residues. The CDR3 sequence: CASSLFGTGNTGELFF. CDR3 coding DNA: TGTGCCAGCAGCTTATTCGGGACAGGGAACACCGGGGAGCTGTTTTTT.

The rearrangement joins TRBV11-2 to TRBJ2-7; D uncertain. Germline V gene data show CDR1 as SGHAT and CDR2 as FQNNGV. The CDR3 runs 12 residues. The V end lost 7 bases, the J end lost 6 bases, and 13 bases lay between the germline ends. The CDR3 loop reads CASTALSLEQYF. The CDR3 bases are TGTGCCAGCACCGCCTTAAGTCTCGAGCAGTACTTC. Together with reference TRBV11-2 and TRBJ2-7, the CDR3 gives the full variable domain: EAGVAQSPRYKIIEKRQSVAFWCNPISGHATLYWYQQILGQGPKLLIQFQNNGVVDDSQLPKDRFSAERLKGVDSTLKIQPAKLEDSAVYLCASTALSLEQYFGPGTRLTVT.

The genes are TRBV19 and TRBJ2-7; 14 nucleotides match TRBD2. With 8 bases clipped from V and 2 bases from J, the junction kept 2 bases outside the gene matches. The CDR3 contains 14 residues. Germline lookup yields CDR1 LNHDA and CDR2 SQIVND (reference sequence). The chain's CDR3 is CASGLAGGTYEQYF. The CDR3 region has the DNA TGTGCCAGTGGACTAGCGGGGGGCACCTACGAGCAGTACTTC.

Details on this clone: Other DNA sequences from this sample encode an identical CDR3 as well. The V gene is TRBV6-5, the J gene TRBJ2-5; D may match TRBD1 or TRBD2 (6 bases each). Trimming left V 2 bases short and J 7 bases short, with 11 bases between. The CDR3 contains 13 residues. Germline V lookup: CDR1 MNHEY, CDR2 SVGAGI. For the CDR3, the DNA is TGTGCCAGCAGTTACCCCGAGGGGGGGACCCAGTACTTC. Encoded protein: CASSYPEGGTQYF.

The chain carries TRBV4-2 and TRBJ2-5, with a possible D match to TRBD2 (6 bases). Between the trimmed V and J ends, which lost 4 bases and 7 bases, there was a span of 25 bases. The germline V gene has CDR1 LGHNA and CDR2 YNFKEQ. This CDR3 is 17 amino acids long. The CDR3 bases are TGTGCCAGCAGCCCCCACGATTCTATAGCGGACGGGGGGACCCAGTACTTC. Residues: CASSPHDSIADGGTQYF.

The chain carries TRBV4-1 and TRBJ2-7, with D hard to call. V was pared by 5 bases and J by 3 bases, with 11 bases between. CDR3 size: 13 residues. The germline CDR1 and CDR2 sequences are MGHRA and YSYEKL. The CDR3 sequence: CASSYRPNYEQYF. CDR3 DNA sequence: TGCGCCAGCAGCTACCGGCCTAACTACGAGCAGTACTTC.

Here the CDR3 reads CASTTGWEAFF. CDR3 bases: TGTGCCAGTACCACAGGGTGGGAGGCTTTCTTT. The chain carries TRBV19 and TRBJ1-1; maybe TRBD1 (6 bases). Germline assignment: CDR1 LNHDA and CDR2 SQIVND (reference sequence). The CDR3 spans 11 residues. Trimming shortened V by 7 bases and J by 11 bases, and 14 bases separated the two germline ends.

The chain carries TRBV7-3 and TRBJ2-7; no reliable D call. Trimming cost V 0 bases and J 7 bases, with 10 bases left between them. Germline-derived CDR1 and CDR2 are SGHTA and FQGTGA. CDR3 length equals 13 residues. CDR3 in DNA: TGTGCCAGCAGCTTAACGAGGATAGGGGAGCAGTACTTC. The encoded protein is CASSLTRIGEQYF.

Comments on this clone: A junction boundary mismatches the germline segment, possibly from a read error. The CDR3 sequence is CASSLDDAYEQCF. The CDR3 DNA follows: TGTGCCAGCAGCTTGGACGACGCCTACGAGCAGTGCTTC. This chain joins TRBV5-4 and TRBJ2-7; D ambiguous. Germline lookup yields CDR1 SGHNT and CDR2 YYREEE (reference sequence). This CDR3 comprises 13 residues.

This clone was seen only a few times. The V call is TRBV14, the J call TRBJ1-2, with D uncertain. This CDR3 region has 16 residues. In germline, CDR1 is SGHDN, CDR2 FVKESK. The ends were cut back, 0 bases at V and 6 bases at J, with 17 bases in the middle. The CDR3 region is CASSQEGFRPGDGYTF. Here the CDR3 DNA reads TGTGCCAGCAGCCAAGAGGGGTTTCGCCCAGGTGATGGCTACACCTTC.

The V call is TRBV7-3, the J call TRBJ2-5; D is unclear. CDR3 length equals 13 residues. Trimming took off 2 bases at V and 0 bases at J, with 4 bases between the two ends. Germline values: CDR1 SGHTA, CDR2 FQGTGA. The CDR3 region is CASSLGNQETQYF. The CDR3 DNA reads TGTGCCAGCAGCTTAGGGAACCAAGAGACCCAGTACTTC.

The rearrangement joins TRBV10-1 to TRBJ2-3, with TRBD2 identical over 11 bases. Trimming cost V 0 bases and J 2 bases; bases outside gene matches: 4. CDR3 length: 17 amino acids. The germline CDR1 and CDR2 sequences are WNHNN and SYGVQD (reference sequence). Here the CDR3 DNA reads TGCGCCAGCAGTGAGTCCGGTAGCGGGGGGGACACAGATACGCAGTATTTT. It specifies CASSESGSGGDTDTQYF.

Details on this clone: Additional DNA sequences in this sample encode the identical CDR3. This chain joins TRBV30 and TRBJ1-2, with TRBD1 identical over 9 bases. This CDR3 has 12 residues. Unmatched junction bases numbered 1, after V lost 0 bases and J lost 8 bases. From germline, CDR1 is GTSNPN and CDR2 SVGIG (reference sequence). CDR3 in DNA: TGTGCCTGGAGTGTAGGGACAGGGGGCTACACCTTC. Translating it yields CAWSVGTGGYTF.

CDR3 DNA: TGTGCCAGCAGGAGGGAATCCGGAAACACCATATATTTT. Encoded protein: CASRRESGNTIYF. This rearrangement joins TRBV9 to TRBJ1-3; no clear D gene. Trimming removed 5 bases from V and 4 bases from J, with 10 bases in between. There are 13 residues in the CDR3. Germline V CDR1 and CDR2: SGDLS, YYNGEE.

The chain employs TRBV13 and TRBJ2-1; D gene unclear. This CDR3 has 14 amino acids. V was cut by 5 bases and J by 4 bases, with 12 bases left in between. Germline V CDR1 and CDR2: PRHDT, FYEKMQ (reference sequence). CDR3 loop: CASSQVGRYNEQFF. The CDR3 DNA follows: TGTGCCAGCAGCCAGGTCGGAAGATACAATGAGCAGTTCTTC.

This sequence joins TRBV5-1 and TRBJ2-1, with a weak D call TRBD1 (6 bases). Per germline, CDR1 SGHRS and CDR2 YFSETQ. Trimming shortened V by 10 bases and J by 0 bases, and 17 bases separated the two germline ends. The CDR3 has 15 residues. In DNA form, the CDR3 reads TGCGCCCCCAGGGGTTATTATAGCTCCTACAATGAGCAGTTCTTC. It specifies CAPRGYYSSYNEQFF.